These 28 T cell receptor beta chains share one sample of origin, sequenced in a study of blood T cell repertoires in COVID-19 (TCRdb year 2020). Receptors were amplified or captured by the immunoSEQ multiplex PCR assay. What TCRdb holds here is the immuneACCESS table cut down to in-frame rearrangements. Part of the clones is not present; checked against another copy, under half of the missing clones reflect an unresolved V gene, and the others are unexplained. This sample comprises approximately 220,000 clones, 86% of them detected only once. The top ten hold about 2% of the sample. Sequencing used peripheral blood. Every receptor here comes from a woman aged 50 to 60 with acute or convalescent COVID-19.

The rearrangement links TRBV10-3 to TRBJ1-3; D is unresolved. The CDR3 extends over 17 amino acids. The ends were cut back, 0 bases at V and 0 bases at J, with 12 bases in the middle. In germline, CDR1 is ENHRY, CDR2 SYGVKD. The CDR3 DNA sequence: TGTGCCATCAGTGAGTCCTGGGCCGGATCCTCTGGAAACACCATATATTTT. This translates into CAISESWAGSSGNTIYF.

CDR3 sequence (DNA): TGTGCCAGCAGCTTACAGAGCTACGAGCAGTACTTC. Protein sequence: CASSLQSYEQYF. This chain connects TRBV5-6 to TRBJ2-7; D uncertain. Germline V gene sequence: CDR1 SGHDT, CDR2 YYEEEE. The CDR3 spans 12 residues. V was shortened by 2 bases and J by 3 bases, with 6 bases between the two germline ends.

This clone was recorded a few times. This same CDR3 is encoded by further DNA sequences in the sample. V gene TRBV5-4 combines with J gene TRBJ2-5; D is undetermined. CDR1 and CDR2 (germline): SGHNT, YYREEE (reference sequence). Trimming took off 3 bases at V and 5 bases at J, with 8 bases between the two ends. The CDR3 has 12 residues. The CDR3 DNA reads as TGTGCCAGCAGCTCCACCGGGGAGACCCAGTACTTC. Protein product: CASSSTGETQYF.

In DNA, the CDR3 is TGTGCCAGCAGAAGGGACAGGGACTTCAATCAGCCCCAGCATTTT. Its protein product is CASRRDRDFNQPQHF. The chain employs TRBV6-5 and TRBJ1-5, with 9 positions matching TRBD1. V was clipped by 6 bases and J by 3 bases; unmatched bases: 6. Germline lookup yields CDR1 MNHEY and CDR2 SVGAGI. The CDR3 is 15 residues long.

The chain is built from TRBV7-9 and TRBJ1-1; a weak D match, TRBD1 (6 bases). Germline-derived CDR1 and CDR2 are SEHNR and FQNEAQ (reference sequence). There are 15 residues in the CDR3. The V end lost 2 bases, the J end lost 1 base, and 11 bases lay between the germline ends. The CDR3 spells CASSLSRTENTEAFF. CDR3 in DNA: TGTGCCAGCAGCTTATCTAGGACAGAGAACACTGAAGCTTTCTTT.

The V call is TRBV5-1, the J call TRBJ2-3; D possibly corresponds to TRBD2 (6 bases). CDR1 and CDR2 from the germline V gene are SGHRS and YFSETQ. The V end was cut by 0 bases, the J end by 3 bases, with 14 bases between. This CDR3 spans 16 amino acids. CDR3 in amino acids: CASSLESGRTTDTQYF. The CDR3 DNA follows: TGCGCCAGCAGCTTGGAGTCCGGGAGAACTACAGATACGCAGTATTTT.

The gene calls are TRBV29-1 and TRBJ2-1; TRBD2 matches 7 bases. CDR1 and CDR2 (germline): SQVTM, ANQGSEA. This CDR3 has 16 residues. Unmatched junction bases numbered 14, after V lost 1 base and J lost 8 bases. DNA for the CDR3: TGCAGCGTTGAAGGGCTAGCGGTCCACCCCACGGATGAGCAGTTCTTC. Protein product: CSVEGLAVHPTDEQFF.

The chain combines TRBV18 with TRBJ2-5; 9 bases are a match to TRBD1. V lost 2 bases and J lost 7; bases outside the gene matches: 5. The length of the CDR3 is 14 residues. Germline assignment: CDR1 KGHSH and CDR2 LQKENI. CDR3 DNA sequence: TGTGCCAGCTCACCAACGGGACAGGGAGGGACCCAGTACTTC. The encoded protein is CASSPTGQGGTQYF.

The CDR3 sequence: CASSRTGKGTEAFF. The CDR3 bases are TGTGCCAGCAGCAGAACAGGGAAGGGGACTGAAGCTTTCTTT. The J gene is TRBJ1-1, the V gene TRBV7-9, with a tentative D call TRBD1 (6 bases). In germline, CDR1 is SEHNR, CDR2 FQNEAQ (reference sequence). This CDR3 is built from 14 residues. Trimming left V 5 bases short and J 5 bases short, with 15 bases between.

This chain joins TRBV5-1 and TRBJ2-5; 9 bases are shared with TRBD1. Germline lookup yields CDR1 SGHRS and CDR2 YFSETQ. V gave up 3 bases and J gave up 5 bases; unmatched junction bases: 17. CDR3 size: 18 residues. The CDR3 region is CASSSIPGQGGVGETQYF. DNA of the CDR3: TGCGCCAGCAGCTCCATCCCGGGACAGGGCGGCGTAGGGGAGACCCAGTACTTC.

The chain combines TRBV10-3 with TRBJ2-2; 11 nucleotides line up with TRBD2. The ends lost 6 bases at V and 4 bases at J; junction bases unmatched: 4. Germline V gene sequence: CDR1 ENHRY, CDR2 SYGVKD. This CDR3 spans 15 amino acids. CDR3 nucleotide sequence: TGTGCCATCAGCGACGGACTAGCGGGCACCGGGGAGCTGTTTTTT. Protein sequence: CAISDGLAGTGELFF.

The rearrangement links TRBV27 to TRBJ2-3; 7 bases fit TRBD2. The germline V gene has CDR1 MNHEY and CDR2 SMNVEV (reference sequence). V was pared by 3 bases and J by 0 bases, with 9 bases of the junction left unmatched. This CDR3 has 17 amino acids. CDR3 residues: CASSFFAMTSSTDTQYF. The CDR3, as DNA: TGTGCCAGCAGTTTCTTCGCAATGACTAGCAGCACAGATACGCAGTATTTT.

The V and J genes are TRBV6-5 and TRBJ1-3; D uncertain. From germline, CDR1 is MNHEY and CDR2 SVGAGI. The V and J ends lost 2 bases and 7 bases respectively, with 18 bases between them. The CDR3 sequence is 16 residues long. This CDR3 is CASSYRANNRGNTIYF. The CDR3, as DNA: TGTGCCAGCAGTTACAGGGCCAATAACCGCGGGAACACCATATATTTT.

CDR3: CASSTGLETGEQYF. The CDR3, as DNA: TGTGCCAGCAGCACCGGACTAGAAACGGGTGAGCAGTACTTC. V is TRBV11-3 and J is TRBJ2-7, with TRBD2 identical over 7 bases. J gave up 7 bases and V 5 bases, and 11 bases lay outside the gene matches. There are 14 residues in the CDR3. Germline CDR1 reads SGHNT; CDR2 reads YENEEA. The whole variable domain, remainder taken from reference TRBV11-3 and TRBJ2-7, is EAGVVQSPRYKIIEKKQPVAFWCNPISGHNTLYWYLQNLGQGPELLIRYENEEAVDDSQLPKDRFSAERLKGVDSTLKIQPAELGDSAVYLCASSTGLETGEQYFGPGTRLTVT.

The chain has TRBV19 and TRBJ2-5; a weak D match, TRBD1 (6 bases). V was clipped by 5 bases and J by 5 bases, with 12 bases between them. CDR1 LNHDA and CDR2 SQIVND come from the germline V gene (reference sequence). This CDR3 is 13 amino acids long. The CDR3 DNA reads as TGTGCCAGTAGTCGGGACACTCTGGAGACCCAGTACTTC. It encodes CASSRDTLETQYF.

This clone appeared a few times. This chain uses TRBV4-3 with TRBJ2-3; 10 nucleotides match TRBD2. V lost 0 bases and J lost 3; bases outside the gene matches: 6. The CDR3 consists of 17 residues. Germline loops: CDR1 LGHNA, CDR2 YSLEER. For the CDR3, the DNA is TGCGCCAGCAGCCAAGATAAGCTAGCGGGAGAAACAGATACGCAGTATTTT. Its protein product is CASSQDKLAGETDTQYF.

The rearrangement links TRBV5-1 to TRBJ2-3, with 8 bases identical to TRBD1. V was pared by 0 bases and J by 4 bases, with 4 bases of the junction left unmatched. The CDR3 totals 15 residues. Germline loops: CDR1 SGHRS, CDR2 YFSETQ. The CDR3 sequence: CASSLAQGAADTQYF. The CDR3 DNA sequence: TGCGCCAGCAGCTTGGCGCAGGGGGCAGCAGATACGCAGTATTTT.

The J gene is TRBJ1-2, the V gene TRBV2, with 8 nucleotides matching TRBD1. The CDR3 extends over 13 amino acids. Unmatched junction bases numbered 8, after V lost 6 bases and J lost 8 bases. Germline V gene lookup returns CDR1 SNHLY and CDR2 FYNNEI. CDR3 DNA: TGTGCCAGCAGGAAACAGGGGGGTCAGGGCTACACCTTC. This codes for CASRKQGGQGYTF.

This chain uses TRBV30 with TRBJ2-1, with 8 bases fitting TRBD2. Trimming removed 3 bases from V and 8 bases from J; junction bases left unmatched: 6. This CDR3 is built from 13 residues. The V gene's germline CDR1 is GTSNPN and CDR2 SVGIG (reference sequence). The CDR3 spells CAWSGLASYEQFF. In nucleotides, the CDR3 is TGTGCCTGGAGCGGACTAGCTTCCTATGAGCAGTTCTTC.

This rearrangement joins TRBV5-1 to TRBJ1-1; the D is unclear. Per the germline V gene, CDR1 is SGHRS and CDR2 is YFSETQ. V lost 2 bases and J lost 1, with 9 bases in between. The CDR3 is made up of 14 amino acids. The CDR3 bases are TGCGCCAGCAGCTTCTCTTGGGCGAACACTGAAGCTTTCTTT. Translated: CASSFSWANTEAFF.

The CDR3 region has the DNA TGTGCCACCGGTCTCGGGGGAAGGACAGATACGCAGTATTTT. This encodes CATGLGGRTDTQYF. This rearrangement joins TRBV24-1 to TRBJ2-3, with a possible D match to TRBD2 (6 bases). V was pared by 9 bases and J by 3 bases, with 15 bases between. Germline CDR1 KGHDR, CDR2 SFDVKD. This CDR3 is 14 amino acids long.

This chain joins TRBV5-1 and TRBJ1-6, with D perhaps matching TRBD1 (6 bases). Deletions cut 2 bases from V and 4 bases from J, with 10 bases between. Germline assignment: CDR1 SGHRS and CDR2 YFSETQ. The CDR3 contains 15 residues. CDR3 protein: CASSLSDSYNSPLHF. CDR3 coding DNA: TGCGCCAGCAGCTTATCGGACAGTTATAATTCACCCCTCCACTTT.

The chain carries TRBV18 and TRBJ2-2; 7 positions agree with TRBD2. Germline CDR1 KGHSH, CDR2 LQKENI. The CDR3 consists of 14 residues. The V gene end was trimmed by 6 bases and the J gene end by 7 bases; junction bases not matched to a gene: 8. CDR3 bases: TGTGCCAGCTCCGGGGAGGGGACCGTCGGGGAGCTGTTTTTT. Translation gives CASSGEGTVGELFF.

Comments on this clone: The sample has other DNA sequences that encode this CDR3 too. The chain recombines TRBV12-3 or TRBV12-4 with TRBJ2-5, with 8 positions matching TRBD1. The CDR3 spans 13 residues. The V and J ends lost 5 bases and 5 bases, in that order; junction bases with no gene match: 4. CDR3 coding DNA: TGTGCCAGCAGTCTGGGACAGGCCGAGACCCAGTACTTC. It is translated as CASSLGQAETQYF.

This CDR3 reads CASSPTAGPRPQHF. The CDR3 DNA follows: TGTGCCAGCAGCCCGACGGCAGGGCCCAGGCCCCAGCATTTT. V usage is TRBV7-2 and J usage is TRBJ1-5, with D tentatively TRBD1 (5 bases). The length of the CDR3 is 14 residues. The germline V and J ends were trimmed by 5 bases and 9 bases, with 17 bases remaining between them. The V gene's germline CDR1 is SGHTA and CDR2 FQGNSA.

This chain joins TRBV5-8 and TRBJ2-1; 7 bases fit TRBD2. The V segment lost 5 bases and the J segment 5 bases; nucleotides outside the gene matches: 7. This CDR3 comprises 14 residues. CDR1 SGHTS and CDR2 YDEGEE come from the germline V gene. The CDR3 loop reads CASSFPGLHNEQFF. The CDR3 bases are TGTGCCAGCAGTTTTCCGGGACTACACAATGAGCAGTTCTTC.

This clone was counted only a few times. This chain links TRBV7-9 with TRBJ1-5; D remains ambiguous. Germline CDR1 is SEHNR and CDR2 is FQNEAQ (reference sequence). V lost 5 bases, J lost 7 bases, and 12 bases lay in between. The CDR3 totals 13 residues. CDR3 coding DNA: TGTGCCAGCAGCCGCGAGGCGGGACAGCCCCAGCATTTT. Amino acids: CASSREAGQPQHF.

The CDR3 sequence is CASSLTRDNEQFF. The CDR3 DNA follows: TGTGCCAGCAGTCTCACCCGGGACAATGAGCAGTTCTTC. This chain uses TRBV6-6 with TRBJ2-1; D unresolved. Per germline, CDR1 MNHNY and CDR2 SVGAGI (reference sequence). The CDR3 runs 13 residues. The germline V and J ends were trimmed by 5 bases and 5 bases, with 10 bases remaining between them.